This TCR beta chain is drawn from a study of blood T cell repertoires in COVID-19. Study information: Recovery meant two consecutive negative NP/OP PCR tests, professional clearance, or resolved symptoms. Acute-phase and convalescent COVID-19 samples originated in the United States, Italy and Spain. PBMCs, B-cell-depleted T cells, or T cells provided the cDNA or gDNA that made up the material.

The CDR3 consists of 11 residues. Germline V gives CDR1 SQVTM, CDR2 ANQGSEA. Trimming at V came to 7 bases and at J to 6 bases, leaving 3 bases not matched to a gene. In the original processing: Amplified reference gene primers provided the basis for estimating nucleated cell counts. Method: immunoSEQ multiplex PCR; TCRdb's copy keeps in-frame clones and lacks some. V, J and clone size derive from that table, while D and trimming were established from the DNA sequence. The sample holds roughly 190,000 clones, about 88% seen once. The receptor was isolated from a middle-aged woman in a cohort exposed to, infected with or recovered from COVID-19 (not recorded which). This chain uses TRBV29-1 with TRBJ2-1; 7 nucleotides line up with TRBD1. The specimen sequenced was PBMCs or T cells enriched from blood (not recorded which). This CDR3 reads CSGGQFNEQFF. The CDR3 bases are TGCAGCGGGGGACAGTTCAATGAGCAGTTCTTC.